The 30 T cell receptor beta chains given below trace back to one sample, sequenced in a study of blood T cell repertoires in COVID-19. Libraries were prepared by immunoSEQ multiplex PCR; TCRdb keeps only in-frame clonotypes and omits some of them. The data show roughly 40,000 clones, with 70% to 80% seen just once and around 25% held by the top ten. Sequenced: peripheral blood. The source is a man in his sixties or seventies with acute or convalescent COVID-19.

This rearrangement joins TRBV7-2 to TRBJ2-5; 15 bases align to TRBD2. Germline values: CDR1 SGHTA, CDR2 FQGNSA. The V gene end was trimmed by 5 bases and the J gene end by 5 bases; junction bases not matched to a gene: 9. The CDR3 contains 17 residues. CDR3 sequence reads: CASSPPGLAGGKETQYF. The CDR3 bases are TGTGCCAGCAGCCCCCCGGGACTAGCGGGAGGAAAGGAGACCCAGTACTTC.

The V and J genes are TRBV5-1 and TRBJ1-1; 8 bases match TRBD1. CDR3 size: 14 residues. Germline V gene data show CDR1 as SGHRS and CDR2 as YFSETQ. Trimming took 4 bases from V and 1 from J; bases not matched to a gene: 3. CDR3 amino acids: CASSNTGGNTEAFF. The CDR3 DNA is TGCGCCAGCAGCAACACAGGGGGGAACACTGAAGCTTTCTTT.

The rearrangement joins TRBV6-5 to TRBJ2-5, with TRBD2 identical over 10 bases. Germline loops: CDR1 MNHEY, CDR2 SVGAGI. The CDR3 extends over 14 amino acids. J lost 4 bases, V lost 2 bases, and 1 base had no gene match. As DNA, the CDR3 is TGTGCCAGCAGTTACAGACTAGCGGGAGAGACCCAGTACTTC. This translates into CASSYRLAGETQYF.

CDR3 bases: TGTGCCAGCAGCCTAGGACTAAACACTGAAGCTTTCTTT. It specifies CASSLGLNTEAFF. V usage is TRBV6-5 and J usage is TRBJ1-1, with D hard to call. The CDR3 loop spans 13 amino acids. V was trimmed by 6 bases and J by 2 bases, leaving 10 bases between them. The germline V gene encodes CDR1 MNHEY and CDR2 SVGAGI.

The chain combines TRBV10-3 with TRBJ2-7; weak D call: TRBD1 (6 bases). The ends were cut back, 0 bases at V and 3 bases at J, with 9 bases in the middle. Germline V gives CDR1 ENHRY, CDR2 SYGVKD. CDR3 size: 14 residues. This CDR3 is CAISESGTSYEQYF. CDR3 nucleotide sequence: TGTGCCATCAGTGAGTCCGGGACAAGCTACGAGCAGTACTTC.

V is TRBV29-1 and J is TRBJ2-1; TRBD2 agrees at 9 bases. Germline V lookup: CDR1 SQVTM, CDR2 ANQGSEA. Losses at the gene ends were 4 bases for V and 12 bases for J; bases not matched to a gene: 10. The CDR3 consists of 13 residues. The CDR3 sequence is CSVVSGTSLGQFF. CDR3 sequence (DNA): TGCAGCGTTGTTTCCGGGACTAGCCTCGGGCAGTTCTTC.

The rearrangement uses TRBV10-2 and TRBJ1-1; 7 nucleotides align to TRBD1. This CDR3 has 15 amino acids. Germline lookup yields CDR1 WSHSY and CDR2 SAAADI. V was pared by 0 bases and J by 11 bases, with 12 bases of the junction left unmatched. CDR3: CASSESVDRRNGAFF. CDR3 DNA: TGCGCCAGCAGTGAGTCTGTGGACAGGCGCAATGGGGCTTTCTTT.

This clone appeared a single time. This chain uses TRBV7-9 with TRBJ2-2; tentatively, D is TRBD1 (5 bases). The CDR3 has 14 residues. Trimming shortened V by 1 base and J by 6 bases, and 9 bases separated the two germline ends. Germline lookup yields CDR1 SEHNR and CDR2 FQNEAQ (reference sequence). The CDR3 bases are TGTGCCAGCAGCTTAGTCTCAGGGTCCGGGGAGCTGTTTTTT. Amino acid sequence: CASSLVSGSGELFF.

The chain carries TRBV21-1 and TRBJ2-1; the table's TRBD2 call for D was not verified on the DNA. TRBV21-1 is a pseudogene. This CDR3 is built from 15 residues. The CDR3, as DNA: TGTGCCAGCAGCAAAGGGCGGGAGGTCTACAATGAGCAGTTCTTC. It yields the protein CASSKGREVYNEQFF.

CDR3: CASSRTGTYSNQPQHF. CDR3 in DNA: TGTGCCAGCAGTAGGACAGGGACCTATAGCAATCAGCCCCAGCATTTT. The chain combines TRBV28 with TRBJ1-5; 8 bases map to TRBD1. Trimming took 5 bases from V and 0 from J; bases not matched to a gene: 6. The CDR3 is made up of 16 amino acids. CDR1 and CDR2 from the germline V gene are MDHEN and SYDVKM.

This clone showed up just once. The J gene is TRBJ2-7, the V gene TRBV7-2; 7 nucleotides align to TRBD2. CDR3 length: 14 residues. J was trimmed by 4 bases and V by 0 bases; bases with no gene match: 3. Germline lookup yields CDR1 SGHTA and CDR2 FQGNSA. CDR3 sequence reads: CASSLAGGPYEQYF. CDR3 nucleotide sequence: TGTGCCAGCAGCTTAGCGGGAGGGCCGTACGAGCAGTACTTC.

The rearrangement uses TRBV28 and TRBJ2-5, with 7 bases that match TRBD1. CDR3 size: 13 residues. V lost 8 bases to trimming and J lost 2 bases; unmatched junction nucleotides: 5. Germline values: CDR1 MDHEN, CDR2 SYDVKM. CDR3: CASLDRAQETQYF. CDR3 DNA sequence: TGTGCCAGCCTTGACAGGGCACAAGAGACCCAGTACTTC.

The V and J genes are TRBV7-2 and TRBJ2-3, with D uncertain. The CDR3 runs to 15 residues. Trimming stripped 2 bases from V and 4 bases from J, with 13 bases between. Germline V gene sequence: CDR1 SGHTA, CDR2 FQGNSA. As DNA, the CDR3 is TGTGCCAGCAGCTTAAATTCGGGTTCAGCAGATACGCAGTATTTT. This sequence encodes CASSLNSGSADTQYF.

The rearrangement joins TRBV7-8 to TRBJ2-1; 13 positions match TRBD2. In germline, CDR1 is SGHVS, CDR2 FQNEAQ. The CDR3 is 17 amino acids. V was clipped by 4 bases and J by 6 bases; unmatched bases: 9. The CDR3 DNA reads as TGTGCCAGCAGCTCCCGGACTAGCGGGAGAATGAGCAATGAGCAGTTCTTC. This gives the protein CASSSRTSGRMSNEQFF.

This chain connects TRBV5-1 to TRBJ2-7; 9 nucleotides line up with TRBD1. This CDR3 comprises 16 residues. V shed 0 bases and J 6 bases; nucleotides not matched to a gene: 10. Per the germline V gene, CDR1 is SGHRS and CDR2 is YFSETQ. CDR3 DNA sequence: TGCGCCAGCAGCTTGGGCCTAGGGACAGGGCAAGGCGAGCAGTACTTC. Translating gives CASSLGLGTGQGEQYF.

This clone was seen a handful of times. The V and J genes are TRBV24-1 and TRBJ1-2, with D perhaps TRBD1 (5 bases). CDR3 length: 16 amino acids. Trimming pared 3 bases from V and 7 bases from J, leaving 20 bases between. Germline CDR1 reads KGHDR; CDR2 reads SFDVKD. The CDR3 coding sequence is TGTGCCACCAGTGATGGTTATACAGGAGGAGGGGTTGGCTACACCTTC. Its protein is CATSDGYTGGGVGYTF.

V and J are TRBV4-2 and TRBJ2-3, with D possibly matching TRBD2 (6 bases). V gave up 4 bases and J gave up 9 bases, with 17 bases separating them. The CDR3 totals 14 residues. Germline assignment: CDR1 LGHNA and CDR2 YNFKEQ. CDR3 sequence (DNA): TGTGCCAGCAGCCCCGCGATGGGAGGAGGAACGCAGTATTTT. Protein: CASSPAMGGGTQYF.

J is TRBJ1-2 and V is TRBV13; D gene ambiguous. V lost 0 bases and J lost 4, with 12 bases in between. The CDR3 has 15 residues. Looked up from germline, CDR1 is PRHDT and CDR2 is FYEKMQ (reference sequence). The CDR3 bases are TGTGCCAGCAGCTTAGGGAGGGCTGAGCGCTATGGCTACACCTTC. Translating gives CASSLGRAERYGYTF.

The chain has TRBV5-6 and TRBJ1-4; no reliable D call. CDR3 length equals 14 residues. V lost 4 bases to trimming and J lost 2 bases, with 9 bases between them. Looked up from germline, CDR1 is SGHDT and CDR2 is YYEEEE. CDR3 sequence reads: CASSLLATNEKLFF. DNA for the CDR3: TGTGCCAGCAGCCTCCTAGCCACTAATGAAAAACTGTTTTTT.

The V and J genes are TRBV3-1 (or the pseudogene TRBV3-2) and TRBJ1-4; 11 bases agree with TRBD1. The V gene's germline CDR1 is LGHDT and CDR2 YNNKEL (reference sequence). V shed 1 base, J shed 8 bases, and the junction held 0 bases outside the gene matches. The CDR3 is 14 amino acids. The CDR3 DNA reads TGTGCCAGCAGCCAAGGGGACAGGGGGGAAAAACTGTTTTTT. It specifies CASSQGDRGEKLFF.

J is TRBJ1-2 and V is TRBV28, with TRBD1 as a possible D gene (6 bases). CDR3 length: 13 amino acids. V lost 5 bases, J lost 5 bases, and 12 bases lay in between. CDR1 and CDR2 (germline): MDHEN, SYDVKM. The CDR3 region is CASSPHREYGYTF. The CDR3 nucleotides read TGTGCCAGCAGTCCGCACAGGGAATATGGCTACACCTTC.

V usage is TRBV7-3 and J usage is TRBJ1-1; weak D call: TRBD1 (6 bases). The CDR3 is 14 residues long. Germline CDR1 SGHTA, CDR2 FQGTGA. V lost 1 base, J lost 8 bases, and 14 bases lay in between. The CDR3 region has the DNA TGTGCCAGCAGCTTAATGGGGACAACCGCCGAAGCTTTCTTT. Its translation is CASSLMGTTAEAFF. Full variable domain (remainder filled in from reference TRBV7-3 and TRBJ1-1): GAGVSQTPSNKVTEKGKYVELRCDPISGHTALYWYRQSLGQGPEFLIYFQGTGAADDSGLPNDRFFAVRPEGSVSTLKIQRTERGDSAVYLCASSLMGTTAEAFFGQGTRLTVV.

This chain connects TRBV12-5 to TRBJ2-2; 9 nucleotides line up with TRBD1. With V trimmed by 6 bases and J by 2 bases, 4 bases remained unmatched. Germline V gene data show CDR1 as LGHNT and CDR2 as FRNRAP. This CDR3 has 15 amino acids. In nucleotides, the CDR3 is TGTGCTAGTGGCTCGGGACAGGGAAACACCGGGGAGCTGTTTTTT. Its translation: CASGSGQGNTGELFF.

This chain connects TRBV7-2 to TRBJ1-1; D gene ambiguous. V lost 6 bases and J 4 bases, leaving 15 bases between the germline ends. CDR3 length: 14 residues. Germline lookup yields CDR1 SGHTA and CDR2 FQGNSA. DNA of the CDR3: TGTGCCAGCAGACTCGGGTCCCGGGGCACTGAAGCTTTCTTT. Protein sequence: CASRLGSRGTEAFF.

The rearrangement links TRBV27 to TRBJ2-1; TRBD1 aligns across 7 bases. Trimming at V came to 5 bases and at J to 9 bases, leaving 13 bases not matched to a gene. Germline V gene data show CDR1 as MNHEY and CDR2 as SMNVEV (reference sequence). CDR3 length: 15 amino acids. DNA for the CDR3: TGTGCCAGCAGTCCCCGGGACAGCGCAACTTTTGAGCAGTTCTTC. Its translation: CASSPRDSATFEQFF.

This clone was detected only once. The rearrangement joins TRBV27 to TRBJ2-7; 7 bases match TRBD1. The germline gives CDR1 MNHEY, CDR2 SMNVEV (reference sequence). Trimming took 4 bases from V and 5 from J; bases not matched to a gene: 8. There are 14 residues in the CDR3. CDR3 DNA: TGTGCCAGCAGTTCCTCGACAGGGTACGACGAGCAGTACTTC. Its translation: CASSSSTGYDEQYF.

CDR3 DNA sequence: TGTGCCAGCAGCCCGCGGGGACAGGGAATATCCTATAGCAATCAGCCCCAGCATTTT. Translated: CASSPRGQGISYSNQPQHF. The V gene is TRBV28, the J gene TRBJ1-5, with 9 bases lining up with TRBD1. Germline CDR1 and CDR2: MDHEN and SYDVKM. CDR3 length: 19 amino acids. V lost 6 bases, J lost 0 bases, and 15 bases stayed unmatched.

This clone showed up just a few times. CDR3 region: CAGGQGEYGYTF. CDR3 DNA: TGTGCCGGCGGACAGGGGGAGTATGGCTACACCTTC. The chain has TRBV5-4 and TRBJ1-2, with 10 bases lining up with TRBD1. The CDR3 is 12 amino acids. The germline V gene has CDR1 SGHNT and CDR2 YYREEE (reference sequence). V trimming: 10 bases; J trimming: 5 bases; junction bases outside the gene matches: 5.

The table lists this clone with a count of one. This chain connects TRBV21-1 to TRBJ1-4; the table's D call, TRBD1, has no DNA check behind it. TRBV21-1 is labeled a pseudogene. CDR3 size: 20 residues. The chain's CDR3 is CASSKGETGGPFATNEKLFF. CDR3 coding DNA: TGTGCCAGCAGCAAAGGGGAGACAGGGGGCCCTTTTGCAACTAATGAAAAACTGTTTTTT.

The genes are TRBV9 and TRBJ2-3; 8 bases align to TRBD1. V dropped 0 bases and J dropped 4; count of bases not matched to a gene: 4. The CDR3 consists of 15 residues. Per the germline V gene, CDR1 is SGDLS and CDR2 is YYNGEE. As DNA, the CDR3 is TGTGCCAGCAGCGTAGAACAGGGGGGAGCAGATACGCAGTATTTT. This gives the protein CASSVEQGGADTQYF.